The rows below give T cell receptor beta chains drawn from one sample of a study of blood T cell repertoires in COVID-19. The repertoire was sequenced with immunoSEQ multiplex PCR; TCRdb's copy has only in-frame clones and lacks some. The sample lists 140,000 to 150,000 clones, over 65% seen once, with about 5% in the top ten. Sequences were obtained from peripheral blood. The receptors were sampled from a human donor in a cohort sampled during active COVID-19. Both conserved end residues are part of each CDR3. Fields, in order: J gene, V gene, clone size, D gene, CDR3 DNA, CDR3 protein. The D gene is left open where the match is weak. Clone size is stated in some rows and not others, as once, few, many or a class when expanded.

J: TRBJ2-2
V: TRBV10-3
size: .
D: TRBD1
DNA: TGTGCCATCAGTGAGTCCCCGGGACAGAATACGAACACCGGGGAGCTGTTTTTT
CDR3: CAISESPGQNTNTGELFF

J: TRBJ2-6
V: TRBV2
size: .
D: .
DNA: TGTGCCAGCAGTGAAATGGCAGGGGCCAACGTCCTGACTTTC
CDR3: CASSEMAGANVLTF

J: TRBJ2-7
V: TRBV28
size: .
D: .
DNA: TGTGCCAGCAGTCAAAGGGATGTTTGGAGGGAGCAGTACTTC
CDR3: CASSQRDVWREQYF

J: TRBJ2-1
V: TRBV7-3
size: .
D: .
DNA: TGTGCCAGCAGCTTTAGCGAGGGTGAGCAGTTCTTC
CDR3: CASSFSEGEQFF

J: TRBJ2-2
V: TRBV3-1/TRBV3-2
size: .
D: .
DNA: TGTGCCAGCAGCCCCGGACATTCCGGGGAGCTGTTTTTT
CDR3: CASSPGHSGELFF

J: TRBJ2-5
V: TRBV2
size: .
D: .
DNA: TGTGCCAGCAGCCCTAGGGAGACCCAGTACTTC
CDR3: CASSPRETQYF

J: TRBJ2-7
V: TRBV15
size: .
D: TRBD2
DNA: TGTGCCACCAGCAGATCTAGCGGGGGGGCCTACGAGCAGTACTTC
CDR3: CATSRSSGGAYEQYF

J: TRBJ2-1
V: TRBV11-2
size: .
D: TRBD1
DNA: TGTGCCAGCAGCCCAAACTCCGGGACAGTTAACTACAATGAGCAGTTCTTC
CDR3: CASSPNSGTVNYNEQFF

J: TRBJ2-3
V: TRBV5-1
size: .
D: TRBD2
DNA: TGCGCCAGCAGCGAGGGACTAGCGGGGGGGATCCCAGATACGCAGTATTTT
CDR3: CASSEGLAGGIPDTQYF

J: TRBJ2-5
V: TRBV19
size: .
D: TRBD2
DNA: TGTGCCAGTAGTATCTACCTAGCGGGAGGGCTTCGAGAGACCCAGTACTTC
CDR3: CASSIYLAGGLRETQYF

J: TRBJ2-5
V: TRBV6-1
size: .
D: TRBD1
DNA: TGTGCCAGCAGTGGCATAGGACAGGGGAAGGGAGAGACCCAGTACTTC
CDR3: CASSGIGQGKGETQYF

J: TRBJ1-6
V: TRBV21-1
size: .
D: .
DNA: TGTGCCAGCAGCAAAGAAAGTCGGAGGAGGGACAGATATTATAATTCACCCCTCCACTTT
CDR3: CASSKESRRRDRYYNSPLHF

J: TRBJ2-1
V: TRBV9
size: .
D: TRBD2
DNA: TGTGCCAGCAGCCTAGCGGGAGGGAATGAGCAGTTCTTC
CDR3: CASSLAGGNEQFF

J: TRBJ2-2
V: TRBV13
size: .
D: .
DNA: TGTGCCAGCAGCCCCCACAGGGCTGGTGGGGAGCTGTTTTTT
CDR3: CASSPHRAGGELFF

J: TRBJ1-1
V: TRBV29-1
size: .
D: .
DNA: TGCAGCGTTGAAGAAGGCGGAGACACTGAAGCTTTCTTT
CDR3: CSVEEGGDTEAFF

J: TRBJ2-2
V: TRBV5-1
size: once
D: .
DNA: TGCGCCAGCAGCTTGGCCGGGCTCCAGGGAAACACCGGGGAGCTGTTTTTT
CDR3: CASSLAGLQGNTGELFF

J: TRBJ1-2
V: TRBV27
size: many
D: TRBD1
DNA: TGTGCCAGCAGTTTATTGGGGACAGGTGGGAGCTACACCTTC
CDR3: CASSLLGTGGSYTF

J: TRBJ1-2
V: TRBV28
size: .
D: .
DNA: TGTGCCAGCGGACGGGGGGTGGGCTACACCTTC
CDR3: CASGRGVGYTF

J: TRBJ1-5
V: TRBV4-2
size: .
D: .
DNA: TGTGCCAGCAGCCATTACGGGGGTCAGCCCCAGCATTTT
CDR3: CASSHYGGQPQHF

J: TRBJ2-7
V: TRBV6-6
size: .
D: TRBD1
DNA: TGTGCCAGCAGCACGAACCCGGGACAGGGGTCCTACGAGCAGTACTTC
CDR3: CASSTNPGQGSYEQYF

J: TRBJ2-1
V: TRBV5-1
size: .
D: TRBD2
DNA: TGCGCCAGCAGCTTGGGTACTAGCGGAGCTCCGTTCCGAGGGCAGTTCTTC
CDR3: CASSLGTSGAPFRGQFF

J: TRBJ2-7
V: TRBV29-1
size: .
D: TRBD2
DNA: TGCAGCGTTGAAGCTAGCGGGGGATGGCGGGGCAACGAGCAGTACTTC
CDR3: CSVEASGGWRGNEQYF

J: TRBJ1-5
V: TRBV15
size: .
D: .
DNA: TGTGCCACCAGCAGAGATGGAGGGGAGGGTCAGCCCCAGCATTTT
CDR3: CATSRDGGEGQPQHF

J: TRBJ1-4
V: TRBV7-9
size: .
D: TRBD1
DNA: TGTGCCAGCAGCTCCGGGACAGGGGATGAAAAACTGTTTTTT
CDR3: CASSSGTGDEKLFF

J: TRBJ2-7
V: TRBV12-3/TRBV12-4
size: .
D: .
DNA: TGTGCCAGCAGTTTAAGCCGATCGGGGGAGCAGTACTTC
CDR3: CASSLSRSGEQYF

J: TRBJ2-3
V: TRBV29-1
size: .
D: TRBD2
DNA: TGCAGCACCTCCGCCCTAGCGGGAGTAGAAGATACGCAGTATTTT
CDR3: CSTSALAGVEDTQYF

J: TRBJ2-3
V: TRBV10-3
size: .
D: TRBD2
DNA: TGTGCCAGCGGAGAGCGGGGGGGGACCACAGATACGCAGTATTTT
CDR3: CASGERGGTTDTQYF

J: TRBJ1-1
V: TRBV5-3
size: .
D: .
DNA: TGTGCCAGAAGCTTGTCGGTTGAGGCTTTCTTT
CDR3: CARSLSVEAFF

J: TRBJ1-4
V: TRBV6-5
size: .
D: .
DNA: TGTGCCAGCATGCGGGACGTGGCGGGGACAAAACTGTTTTTT
CDR3: CASMRDVAGTKLFF

J: TRBJ2-7
V: TRBV18
size: .
D: TRBD2
DNA: TGTGCCAGCTCACCACGGGATTCTAGCGGGGGGTACGAGCAGTACTTC
CDR3: CASSPRDSSGGYEQYF

J: TRBJ1-2
V: TRBV28
size: .
D: .
DNA: TGTGCCAGCAGTTTCATCCGGCGGGGGGGCTACACCTTC
CDR3: CASSFIRRGGYTF

J: TRBJ2-1
V: TRBV6-5
size: .
D: .
DNA: TGTGCCAGCAGTTCCCCCTACCGTATCGGGGGGCCGGAGTTCTTC
CDR3: CASSSPYRIGGPEFF

J: TRBJ2-3
V: TRBV4-2
size: once
D: TRBD1
DNA: TGTGCCAGCAGCCAAGGGACAGGGGACTGGGGTACGCAGTATTTT
CDR3: CASSQGTGDWGTQYF

J: TRBJ2-3
V: TRBV6-5
size: many
D: TRBD2
DNA: TGTGCCACCGCGGGGGGGCTTCAAGATACGCAGTATTTT
CDR3: CATAGGLQDTQYF

J: TRBJ2-3
V: TRBV24-1
size: .
D: .
DNA: TGTGCCACCAGTGATTTTTCCGGGGATACGCAGTATTTT
CDR3: CATSDFSGDTQYF

J: TRBJ1-5
V: TRBV9
size: .
D: TRBD1
DNA: TGTGCCAGCAGCGCTTCCACGGGACAGGACAATCAGCCCCAGCATTTT
CDR3: CASSASTGQDNQPQHF

J: TRBJ2-5
V: TRBV2
size: .
D: TRBD1
DNA: TGTGCCAGCAGCTCGGGACAGGGGGCAAAAGAGACCCAGTACTTC
CDR3: CASSSGQGAKETQYF

J: TRBJ2-3
V: TRBV5-1
size: .
D: TRBD2
DNA: TGCGCCAGCAGCGCACTAGCGGGACTTACAGATACGCAGTATTTT
CDR3: CASSALAGLTDTQYF

J: TRBJ1-1
V: TRBV29-1
size: .
D: TRBD1
DNA: TGCAGCGCCCTGGGACAGATGAACACTGAAGCTTTCTTT
CDR3: CSALGQMNTEAFF

J: TRBJ2-5
V: TRBV14
size: .
D: .
DNA: TGTGCCAGCAGCCAAGTAGGTTCAGGCTATCAAGAGACCCAGTACTTC
CDR3: CASSQVGSGYQETQYF

J: TRBJ1-1
V: TRBV6-6
size: .
D: TRBD1
DNA: TGTGCCAGCAAAGGGGGCCGGGACACTGAAGCTTTCTTT
CDR3: CASKGGRDTEAFF

J: TRBJ2-6
V: TRBV6-5
size: once
D: TRBD2
DNA: TGTGCCAGCAGAAGCGGGGGTTCTGGGGCCAACGTCCTGACTTTC
CDR3: CASRSGGSGANVLTF

J: TRBJ1-6
V: TRBV6-6
size: .
D: TRBD1
DNA: TGTGCCAGCAGTTACCTAGGGACAGGGGCTAATTCACCCCTCCACTTT
CDR3: CASSYLGTGANSPLHF

J: TRBJ1-1
V: TRBV19
size: once
D: TRBD1
DNA: TGTGCCAGTAGCTCACAGGGGAGCACTGAAGCTTTCTTT
CDR3: CASSSQGSTEAFF

J: TRBJ1-1
V: TRBV27
size: once
D: .
DNA: TGTGCCAGCAGTCCCGGGACACCCATGAACACTGAAGCTTTCTTT
CDR3: CASSPGTPMNTEAFF

J: TRBJ2-1
V: TRBV12-3/TRBV12-4
size: .
D: .
DNA: TGTGCCAGCACCCCGGGTAGTAATGAGCAGTTCTTC
CDR3: CASTPGSNEQFF

J: TRBJ2-7
V: TRBV30
size: .
D: .
DNA: TGTGCCTGGGGGCGGATCACCTACGAGCAGTACTTC
CDR3: CAWGRITYEQYF

J: TRBJ2-7
V: TRBV28
size: few
D: .
DNA: TGTGCCAGCCTTACAGGGAGCTACGAGCAGTACTTC
CDR3: CASLTGSYEQYF

J: TRBJ2-6
V: TRBV3-1/TRBV3-2
size: .
D: TRBD1
DNA: TGTGCCAGCAGCCAATACAGGGGCGGCTCTGGGGCCAACGTCCTGACTTTC
CDR3: CASSQYRGGSGANVLTF

J: TRBJ2-7
V: TRBV30
size: .
D: .
DNA: TGTGCCTGGAGCGTATTATCGCTCTGGAGCGAGCAGTACTTC
CDR3: CAWSVLSLWSEQYF

J: TRBJ2-5
V: TRBV28
size: .
D: TRBD1
DNA: TGTGCCAGCAGTTTATCACAGGGGGCCCTCGCCCAAGAGACCCAGTACTTC
CDR3: CASSLSQGALAQETQYF

J: TRBJ1-1
V: TRBV5-1
size: .
D: .
DNA: TGCGCCAGCAGCCCCGAAACTAAGGACACTGAAGCTTTCTTT
CDR3: CASSPETKDTEAFF

J: TRBJ2-5
V: TRBV5-4
size: .
D: .
DNA: TGTGCCAGCAGCCTGGACGGGGAGACCCAGTACTTC
CDR3: CASSLDGETQYF

J: TRBJ2-5
V: TRBV11-2
size: few
D: .
DNA: TGTGCCAGCAGCTACCCCGGAAGGACAGACCAAGAGACCCAGTACTTC
CDR3: CASSYPGRTDQETQYF

J: TRBJ2-1
V: TRBV29-1
size: .
D: TRBD2
DNA: TGCAGCGTTCTGTGGGAGGGCCCGGGGTCCTACAATGAGCAGTTCTTC
CDR3: CSVLWEGPGSYNEQFF

J: TRBJ1-4
V: TRBV6-5
size: .
D: .
DNA: TGTGCCAGCAGTTTCGGACAGAGAAATGAAAAACTGTTTTTT
CDR3: CASSFGQRNEKLFF

J: TRBJ1-5
V: TRBV12-3/TRBV12-4
size: .
D: .
DNA: TGTGCCAGCAGTCTGGTGGTACAGGGGCCCCAGCATTTT
CDR3: CASSLVVQGPQHF

J: TRBJ2-1
V: TRBV7-2
size: .
D: .
DNA: TGTGCCAGCAGCTTGGTGGTGAGGAATGAGCAGTTCTTC
CDR3: CASSLVVRNEQFF

J: TRBJ1-2
V: TRBV2
size: .
D: .
DNA: TGTGCCAGCAGTACAGGGAGAGGGGTTGGAGGCTACACCTTC
CDR3: CASSTGRGVGGYTF

J: TRBJ1-5
V: TRBV5-1
size: .
D: TRBD1
DNA: TGCGCCAGCAGCTTGGAAGGGGGCGCAGGCCAGCCCCAGCATTTT
CDR3: CASSLEGGAGQPQHF